The sequence of this T cell receptor beta chain was determined in a study of OX40 agonist ivuxolimab in advanced cancers. At the level of the whole study: The costimulatory receptor OX40 (CD134) was targeted by ivuxolimab, a fully human IgG2 agonistic monoclonal antibody. A male proportion of roughly 80% and a mean age of around 60 years, ranging from 23 to 79, were recorded for the dose-escalation cohort. Among the approximately 50 dose-escalation patients, some 19 had hepatocellular carcinoma, about 15 melanoma, 9 renal cell carcinoma and 9 head and neck cancer. The point of sequencing TCRbeta in the periphery was to test whether ivuxolimab changed TCR sequence diversity and drove clonal T-cell expansion. Intravenous ivuxolimab was administered to patients every 2 weeks at six dose levels: 0.01, 0.1, 0.3, 1.5, 3 and 10 mg/kg. Prior anti-PD-1, anti-PD-L1 or anti-CTLA-4 therapy was permitted, and approximately 40% of dose-escalation patients had received checkpoint inhibitors. Three dose-escalation patients achieved partial responses, one with hepatocellular carcinoma and two with cutaneous melanoma. The paper describes the monotherapy dose-escalation part (N = 52 patients) of the phase I trial of ivuxolimab. Paper-wide results and their limitations: At doses of 0.1 to 3.0 mg/kg, clonal expansion of both CD4+ and CD8+ T cells in blood was seen between baseline and week 6. Partial responders in the 0.1-3.0 mg/kg groups had among the lowest normalized peripheral clonal expansion, especially among CD8+ T cells. After ivuxolimab, CD8+ T cells had more expanded clones than CD4+ T cells on average. Antigen specificity was not determined for the clonally expanded peripheral T cells. Low levels of normalized T-cell clonal expansion were also seen in some patients who did not respond.

Remarks on this clone: This receptor's antigen is unknown. Base qualities are not at hand, and no much larger clone is one base apart.

Genomic DNA was extracted from sorted cells for sequencing of the TCRbeta CDR3 region. The immunoSEQ Assay was used for sequencing of TCRbeta CDR3 regions. The table was pulled from immuneACCESS by TCRdb, which kept in-frame rearrangements only. Such tables lose some clones; where checked, under half of the loss comes from unresolved V genes, and the rest has no known cause. This sample has tens of thousands of clones in its table, and 70% to 90% of those were observed once. The ten largest account for roughly 15% of the sample. Taken from the germline V gene (reference sequence), the CDR1 and CDR2 loops are LNHNV and YYDKDF. From the cysteine through the phenylalanine, the CDR3 covers 15 amino acids. Just the 45-base CDR3 DNA is kept, in frame starting at base 1. Trimming leaves V shorter by 3 bases and J shorter by 0 bases, with the junction holding 0 bases beyond the gene matches. Patients with a history of autoimmune disease or receiving systemic immunosuppression were excluded from the trial. Peripheral blood for TCR sequencing was drawn from every dose cohort at baseline, at cycle 4 day 1 and at cycle 7 day 1. Samples came from an open-label, multicenter, first-in-human phase I dose-escalation trial of ivuxolimab. Adults with locally advanced or metastatic melanoma, renal cell, hepatocellular, or head and neck squamous cell carcinoma were enrolled in the trial. Before TCR sequencing, CD4+ T cells and CD8+ T cells from peripheral blood were sorted into separate populations.

The receptor was isolated from an adult with an advanced solid tumor such as melanoma, head and neck, liver or kidney cancer. This specimen consisted of CD4+ or CD8+ T cells sorted from blood, obtained in a trial of the OX40 agonist ivuxolimab. The V and J segments used are TRBV15 and TRBJ2-1, with 9 central nucleotides matching TRBD2. The DNA reads TGTGCCACCAGCAGGACTAGCGGCTCCTACAATGAGCAGTTCTTC. Its protein product is CATSRTSGSYNEQFF.